This TCR beta chain is from a study of a mutant IDH1 vaccine in newly diagnosed glioma. On the study more broadly: Patients came in for eight vaccinations, in weeks 1, 3, 5, 7, 11, 15, 19 and 23. Vaccines were first given 4-6 weeks after radiotherapy alone, or with temozolomide cycles. Findings of the study overall: There were vaccine-induced immune responses in around 93% of the patients.

Time point indicated: week 5, during vaccination. Each vaccine dose was 300 ug of mutant IDH1 20-mer peptide, with topical imiquimod. Tumors from donors were new WHO grade 3 or 4 IDH1-mutant astrocytomas with ATRX loss. A note on this clone: As yet, its antigen is unknown.

Here immunoSEQ multiplex PCR was the method, and the copy in TCRdb shows in-frame clones only, minus some. This sample has about 25,000 clones; approximately 80% occur once, and the top ten carry almost 9.5%. V shed 3 bases and J shed 2 bases, with 9 bases lying between them. The germline V gene has CDR1 SGHRS and CDR2 YFSETQ. The CDR3 is 13 residues long. This sequence was found in a man between 35 and 55 years old with glioma. The genes are TRBV5-1 and TRBJ2-7; no clear D gene. The sequencing here drew on PBMCs, taken from a glioma patient whose treatment included an IDH1 peptide vaccine. CDR3 coding DNA: TGCGCCAGCAGCTATATCGTTACCTACGAGCAGTACTTC. Translated: CASSYIVTYEQYF.